Each of the 28 T cell receptor beta chains below was sequenced from the same sample in a study of T cells in Graves' hyperthyroidism and ophthalmopathy. It was RNA transcripts that yielded the amplified TCR beta CDR3 regions. HTBI primers drove first-round RT-PCR of the TCR CDR3. TCRdb processed the multiplex PCR reads anew with MiXCR; each CDR3 protein has one entry. The sample holds about 400,000 distinct CDR3 sequences, 15% seen once. Material for sequencing was blood. Every receptor here comes from a woman aged 30 to 39 with Graves' hyperthyroidism.

On this clonotype: At one of its ends the junction is not consistent with the germline gene, which may arise from a read error. This chain connects TRBV12-3 or TRBV12-4 to TRBJ1-2; D unclear. The CDR3 loop spans 13 amino acids. The CDR3 DNA reads TGTGTCAGCAGAATATTCGGAGGCTATGGCTACACCTTC. This translates into CVSRIFGGYGYTF.

The chain employs TRBV7-2 and TRBJ1-2; no clear D. The V gene lost 2 bases and the J gene lost 0 bases, with 10 bases spanning the gap. Germline CDR1 is SGHTA and CDR2 is FQGNSA. The CDR3 runs to 15 residues. The CDR3 protein is CASSLRAEANYGYTF. Written as DNA, the CDR3 is TGTGCCAGCAGCTTAAGGGCAGAAGCTAACTATGGCTACACCTTC.

The chain couples TRBV7-3 to TRBJ2-5, with D perhaps TRBD1 (5 bases). The CDR3 extends over 23 amino acids. Trimming shortened V by 5 bases and J by 2 bases, and 39 bases separated the two germline ends. Germline V gene sequence: CDR1 SGHTA, CDR2 FQGTGA. CDR3 coding DNA: TGTGCCAGCAGCCCATTCCCCCCGGGTAGGGGTAGGACAAGAGGATCCAGGCAAGAGACCCAGTACTTC. It specifies CASSPFPPGRGRTRGSRQETQYF.

This clonotype was seen at least ten times. The chain is built from TRBV18 and TRBJ2-1; 13 nucleotides align to TRBD2. The CDR3 is 16 residues long. Germline V lookup: CDR1 KGHSH, CDR2 LQKENI. V gave up 5 bases and J gave up 6 bases; unmatched junction bases: 7. DNA of the CDR3: TGTGCCAGCTCAGGGGGACTAGCGGGGACCGGCAATGAGCAGTTCTTC. Amino acid sequence: CASSGGLAGTGNEQFF.

The genes are TRBV30 and TRBJ1-4; TRBD1 might be the D (6 bases). The germline gives CDR1 GTSNPN, CDR2 SVGIG (reference sequence). The CDR3 spans 14 residues. V was shortened by 6 bases and J by 5 bases, with 16 bases between the two germline ends. CDR3 sequence: CACSGRGQNEKLFF. CDR3 nucleotides: TGTGCCTGTTCCGGGCGGGGGCAGAATGAAAAACTGTTTTTT.

This clonotype was counted ten times or more. V gene TRBV7-8 combines with J gene TRBJ1-1; no definite D call. V was trimmed by 1 base and J by 0 bases, leaving 9 bases between them. The CDR3 has 15 residues. Germline loops: CDR1 SGHVS, CDR2 FQNEAQ. The chain's CDR3 is CASSLGPGLNTEAFF. CDR3 sequence (DNA): TGTGCCAGCAGCTTAGGTCCGGGATTGAACACTGAAGCTTTCTTT.

The rearrangement links TRBV6-5 to TRBJ1-1, with D uncertain. V was cut by 0 bases and J by 4 bases, with 12 bases left in between. CDR1 and CDR2 from the germline V gene are MNHEY and SVGAGI. The CDR3 totals 15 residues. The CDR3 nucleotides are TGTGCCAGCAGTTACTCCGCGGGAGCTGGCACTGAAGCTTTCTTT. Protein product: CASSYSAGAGTEAFF.

The chain is built from TRBV24-1 and TRBJ1-4; 11 bases are shared with TRBD1. The CDR3 is made up of 17 amino acids. CDR1 KGHDR and CDR2 SFDVKD come from the germline V gene. Trimming removed 5 bases from V and 0 bases from J; junction bases left unmatched: 4. This CDR3 is CATSVGQGAPTNEKLFF. DNA for the CDR3: TGTGCCACCAGTGTAGGACAGGGGGCGCCAACTAATGAAAAACTGTTTTTT.

This clonotype came up many times. V and J are TRBV20-1 and TRBJ2-7; D remains unclear. The germline V and J ends were trimmed by 6 bases and 0 bases, with 18 bases remaining between them. Germline CDR1 reads DFQATT; CDR2 reads SNEGSKA (reference sequence). The CDR3 spans 15 residues. CDR3 DNA sequence: TGCAGTGCCGAGGAGAGCGAGGACCTCTCCTACGAGCAGTACTTC. Translation gives CSAEESEDLSYEQYF.

This clonotype showed up many times. This rearrangement joins TRBV12-3 or TRBV12-4 to TRBJ2-7; 8 bases are a match to TRBD1. With 4 bases clipped from V and 2 bases from J, the junction kept 7 bases outside the gene matches. The CDR3 totals 15 residues. The CDR3 region has the DNA TGTGCCAGCAGTTCCGGACAGGGTTCCGCCTACGAGCAGTACTTC. It is translated as CASSSGQGSAYEQYF.

This clonotype was counted many times. The V and J genes are TRBV3-1 and TRBJ1-2; D might be TRBD1 (5 bases). Trimming removed 4 bases at V and 0 bases at J, with 15 bases between. The CDR3 sequence is 16 residues long. The germline gives CDR1 LGHDT, CDR2 YNNKEL (reference sequence). CDR3 sequence: CASSLGGRGANYGYTF. The DNA of the CDR3 is TGTGCCAGCAGCCTCGGGGGAAGGGGAGCTAACTATGGCTACACCTTC.

This sequence joins TRBV28 and TRBJ1-6; 7 nucleotides match TRBD1. Per germline, CDR1 MDHEN and CDR2 SYDVKM. The V and J ends lost 7 bases and 5 bases, in that order; junction bases with no gene match: 2. The CDR3 runs 13 residues. CDR3 region: CASKGANNSPLHF. CDR3 sequence (DNA): TGTGCCAGCAAGGGGGCTAATAATTCACCCCTCCACTTT.

This chain uses TRBV3-1 with TRBJ2-1; D might be TRBD1 (6 bases). The V and J ends lost 1 base and 9 bases respectively, with 13 bases between them. The CDR3 is 14 residues long. Germline CDR1 reads LGHDT; CDR2 reads YNNKEL (reference sequence). CDR3 region: CASSQATGWGEQFF. The CDR3 DNA reads TGTGCCAGCAGCCAAGCCACAGGGTGGGGTGAGCAGTTCTTC.

This clonotype was observed many times. The genes are TRBV28 and TRBJ2-7, with 8 bases that match TRBD1. Trimming took 2 bases from V and 3 from J; bases not matched to a gene: 6. CDR3 length: 15 amino acids. Germline CDR1 reads MDHEN; CDR2 reads SYDVKM. CDR3 coding DNA: TGTGCCAGCAGTTTACTTGGACAGGGTGACTACGAGCAGTACTTC. This encodes CASSLLGQGDYEQYF.

The chain has TRBV20-1 and TRBJ1-6; D may be TRBD1 (5 bases). The CDR3 runs 14 residues. Germline lookup yields CDR1 DFQATT and CDR2 SNEGSKA (reference sequence). V was trimmed by 4 bases and J by 5 bases, leaving 12 bases between them. CDR3 sequence: CSAKPGADNSPLHF. CDR3 nucleotide sequence: TGCAGTGCTAAACCTGGGGCCGATAATTCACCCCTCCACTTT.

The rearrangement links TRBV2 to TRBJ2-1, with TRBD2 identical over 11 bases. Germline trimming cut 9 bases from V and 15 bases from J; bases unmatched to any gene: 7. CDR3 length: 11 residues. The V gene's germline CDR1 is SNHLY and CDR2 FYNNEI. CDR3 region: CASDRTSGPFF. DNA of the CDR3: TGTGCCAGTGATCGGACTAGCGGGCCGTTCTTC.

This clonotype was picked up many times. The gene calls are TRBV7-6 and TRBJ2-5, with no clear D. The CDR3 consists of 16 residues. Deletions cut 5 bases from V and 0 bases from J, with 16 bases between. CDR1 and CDR2 (germline): SGHVS, FNYEAQ. CDR3 sequence (DNA): TGTGCCAGCAGCCCTTTCGGAGAGGCGGACCAAGAGACCCAGTACTTC. Translation: CASSPFGEADQETQYF.

This clonotype was seen only a few times. V usage is TRBV20-1 and J usage is TRBJ2-2; D could derive from TRBD1 or TRBD2 (5 bases each). The CDR3 has 14 residues. V lost 1 base, J lost 4 bases, and 10 bases lay in between. Germline lookup yields CDR1 DFQATT and CDR2 SNEGSKA (reference sequence). Here the CDR3 DNA reads TGCAGTGCTAGAGTCAAGGGGAGCACCGGGGAGCTGTTTTTT. It encodes CSARVKGSTGELFF.

The chain recombines TRBV10-3 with TRBJ2-1; D is ambiguous. The CDR3 totals 14 residues. Germline CDR1 reads ENHRY; CDR2 reads SYGVKD. V was cut by 0 bases and J by 8 bases, with 11 bases left in between. For the CDR3, the DNA is TGTGCCATCAGTGAGTCGGACCTGTACGATGAGCAGTTCTTC. This encodes CAISESDLYDEQFF.

This clonotype was found a few times. The chain combines TRBV2 with TRBJ1-6, with D hard to call. The V end was cut by 4 bases, the J end by 12 bases, with 10 bases between. Germline lookup yields CDR1 SNHLY and CDR2 FYNNEI. CDR3 length: 12 amino acids. The CDR3 spells CASSAALVPLHF. The CDR3 nucleotides read TGTGCCAGCAGTGCGGCCTTGGTACCCCTCCACTTT.

This clonotype has ten or more counts. This chain links TRBV6-1 with TRBJ2-5; 14 bases are shared with TRBD2. Germline CDR1 MNHNS, CDR2 SASEGT. The junction had 9 bases not matched to a gene; V was cut back by 5 bases and J by 4 bases. The CDR3 extends over 17 amino acids. CDR3 nucleotides: TGTGCCAGCAGTTTTGGACTAGCGGGAGGAATACGAGAGACCCAGTACTTC. Translating it yields CASSFGLAGGIRETQYF.

This clonotype was seen ten or more times. The J gene is TRBJ2-1, the V gene TRBV5-5, with TRBD2 matching over 10 bases. Germline CDR1 is SGHKS and CDR2 is YYEKEE (reference sequence). The CDR3 loop spans 16 amino acids. With V trimmed by 4 bases and J by 4 bases, 8 bases remained unmatched. CDR3 bases: TGTGCCAGCAGCCCCTTGACTAGCGGGCCGTACAATGAGCAGTTCTTC. It yields the protein CASSPLTSGPYNEQFF.

This chain joins TRBV7-6 and TRBJ2-1; 8 nucleotides align to TRBD2. The CDR3 length is 17 residues. With V trimmed by 2 bases and J by 6 bases, 12 bases remained unmatched. Per germline, CDR1 SGHVS and CDR2 FNYEAQ. The CDR3 DNA sequence: TGTGCCAGCAGCTTATCTCCTAGCGGGTCAAAAAGCAATGAGCAGTTCTTC. It codes for CASSLSPSGSKSNEQFF.

This chain uses TRBV27 with TRBJ2-2, with 9 bases lining up with TRBD1. V gave up 8 bases and J gave up 0 bases; unmatched junction bases: 1. This CDR3 is 14 amino acids long. Germline V gives CDR1 MNHEY, CDR2 SMNVEV (reference sequence). The CDR3 is CASRTGANTGELFF. CDR3 DNA sequence: TGTGCCAGCCGGACAGGGGCGAACACCGGGGAGCTGTTTTTT.

The rearrangement uses TRBV4-1 and TRBJ2-3; possible D gene TRBD1, 6 bases. Trimming pared 1 base from V and 3 bases from J, leaving 14 bases between. CDR1 and CDR2 from the germline V gene are MGHRA and YSYEKL. The length of the CDR3 is 16 residues. CDR3 nucleotide sequence: TGCGCCAGCAGCCAAGTTACAGGGTCTTGGACAGATACGCAGTATTTT. Translated, it gives CASSQVTGSWTDTQYF.

This clonotype came up a few times. This sequence joins TRBV20-1 and TRBJ1-1, with 7 positions matching TRBD1. Trimming cost V 3 bases and J 1 base; bases outside gene matches: 5. Germline CDR1 and CDR2: DFQATT and SNEGSKA (reference sequence). The CDR3 has 14 amino acids. CDR3 in amino acids: CSARPGTANTEAFF. The CDR3 DNA is TGCAGTGCTAGGCCCGGGACAGCGAACACTGAAGCTTTCTTT.

This clonotype was recorded at least ten times. This chain joins TRBV5-1 and TRBJ1-1; D unresolved. Germline CDR1 reads SGHRS; CDR2 reads YFSETQ. The V end was cut by 0 bases, the J end by 7 bases, with 10 bases between. The CDR3 is 13 residues long. The CDR3 DNA follows: TGCGCCAGCAGCTTGGAGTCCATTGGTGAAGCTTTCTTT. Its translation: CASSLESIGEAFF.

This clonotype was seen many times. The chain has TRBV5-1 and TRBJ1-5; 8 positions match TRBD1. Germline CDR1 is SGHRS and CDR2 is YFSETQ. The CDR3 covers 18 residues. Losses at the gene ends were 0 bases for V and 0 bases for J; bases not matched to a gene: 8. CDR3: CASSLGAGTGDSNQPQHF. CDR3 DNA: TGCGCCAGCAGCTTGGGGGCCGGGACAGGTGATAGCAATCAGCCCCAGCATTTT.